This T cell receptor (beta chain) came from a study of cytomegalovirus exposure and HLA in healthy donors. General study findings and limits: In a later analysis, several top co-occurrence clusters appeared linked to parvovirus B19, influenza, CMV and Epstein-Barr virus. When analyzed later, a missense DCLRE1C variant was found to be linked to TCR beta V- and J-gene trimming.

Germline V lookup: CDR1 SEHNR, CDR2 FQNEAQ (reference sequence). This CDR3 contains 15 residues. V was trimmed by 1 base and J by 3 bases, leaving 13 bases between them. Regarding this clone: Its antigen is not known.

A multiplex PCR was run with 60 Vbeta primers and 13 Jbeta primers. Generated by immunoSEQ multiplex PCR, the TCRdb table keeps only in-frame clones and is missing some. The data contain about 160,000 clones, roughly 83% of them singletons. This clonotype was obtained from a man aged 25-40 years in good health and CMV-seronegative. Sequences were obtained from PBMCs. The V and J genes are TRBV7-9 and TRBJ2-7, with D perhaps matching TRBD2 (5 bases). Here the CDR3 reads CASSLEPEGYYEQYF. The CDR3 DNA is TGTGCCAGCAGCTTAGAACCCGAGGGCTACTACGAGCAGTACTTC.